The entry below gives a single T cell receptor (beta chain) sequence along with its context. The sample originates from a study of blood T cell repertoires in COVID-19. Study summary: Samples came from the United States, Italy and Spain, spanning acute and convalescent COVID-19. PBMCs, B-cell-depleted T cells, or T cells provided the cDNA or gDNA that made up the material.

In the original analysis: The authors estimated nucleated cell counts from reference gene primer amplification. The table came from immunoSEQ multiplex PCR; TCRdb's copy has only in-frame clones and leaves some out. V, J and clone size reflect that table, while D and trimming were determined from the DNA. The table lists over 250,000 clones, about nine tenths of them singletons. The J segment lost 10 bases and the V segment lost 4 bases, leaving 11 bases of the junction unmatched. The germline V gene encodes CDR1 SGDLS and CDR2 YYNGEE. This CDR3 has 14 residues. The chain uses TRBV9 and TRBJ1-1, with 9 bases lining up with TRBD1. The TCR sequence derives from a man between 50 and 59 years old with acute or convalescent COVID-19. Sequencing used peripheral blood. DNA of the CDR3: TGTGCCAGCAGCAGATTACAGGGGGCGGCGGGAGCTTTCTTT. This sequence encodes CASSRLQGAAGAFF.